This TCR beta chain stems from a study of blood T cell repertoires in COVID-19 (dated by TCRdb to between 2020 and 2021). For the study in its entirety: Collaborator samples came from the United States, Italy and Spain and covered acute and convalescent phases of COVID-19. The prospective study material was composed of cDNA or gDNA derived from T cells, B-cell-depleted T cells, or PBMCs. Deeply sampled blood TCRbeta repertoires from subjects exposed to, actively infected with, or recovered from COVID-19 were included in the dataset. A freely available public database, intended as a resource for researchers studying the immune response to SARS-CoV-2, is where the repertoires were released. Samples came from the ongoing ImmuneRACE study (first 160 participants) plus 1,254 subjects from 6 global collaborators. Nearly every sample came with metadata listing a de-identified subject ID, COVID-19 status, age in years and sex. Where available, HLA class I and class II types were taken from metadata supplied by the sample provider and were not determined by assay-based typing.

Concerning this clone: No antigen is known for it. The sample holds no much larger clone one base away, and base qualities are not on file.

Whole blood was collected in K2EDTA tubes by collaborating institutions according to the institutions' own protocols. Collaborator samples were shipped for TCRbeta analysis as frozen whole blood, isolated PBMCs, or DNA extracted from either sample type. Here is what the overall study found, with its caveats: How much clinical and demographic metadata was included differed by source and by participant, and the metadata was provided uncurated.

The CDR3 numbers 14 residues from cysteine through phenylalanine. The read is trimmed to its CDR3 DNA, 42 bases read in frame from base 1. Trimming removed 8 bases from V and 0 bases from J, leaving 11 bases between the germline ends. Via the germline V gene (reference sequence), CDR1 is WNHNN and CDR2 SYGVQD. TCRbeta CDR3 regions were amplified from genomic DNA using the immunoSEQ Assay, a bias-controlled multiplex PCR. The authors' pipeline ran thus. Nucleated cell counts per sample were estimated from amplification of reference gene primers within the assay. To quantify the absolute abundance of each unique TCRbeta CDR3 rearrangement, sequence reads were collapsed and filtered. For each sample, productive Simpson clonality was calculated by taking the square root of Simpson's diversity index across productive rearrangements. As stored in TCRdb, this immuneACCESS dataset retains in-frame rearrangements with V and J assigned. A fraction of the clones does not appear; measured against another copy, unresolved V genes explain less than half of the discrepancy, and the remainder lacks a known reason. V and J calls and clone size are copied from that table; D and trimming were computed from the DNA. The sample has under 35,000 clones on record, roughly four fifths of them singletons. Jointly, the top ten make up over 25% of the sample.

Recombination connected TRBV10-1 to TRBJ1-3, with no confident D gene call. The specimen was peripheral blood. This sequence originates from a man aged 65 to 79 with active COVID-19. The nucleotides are TGCGCCAGCGCCGAAGGGAGCTCTGGAAACACCATATATTTT. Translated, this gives CASAEGSSGNTIYF.